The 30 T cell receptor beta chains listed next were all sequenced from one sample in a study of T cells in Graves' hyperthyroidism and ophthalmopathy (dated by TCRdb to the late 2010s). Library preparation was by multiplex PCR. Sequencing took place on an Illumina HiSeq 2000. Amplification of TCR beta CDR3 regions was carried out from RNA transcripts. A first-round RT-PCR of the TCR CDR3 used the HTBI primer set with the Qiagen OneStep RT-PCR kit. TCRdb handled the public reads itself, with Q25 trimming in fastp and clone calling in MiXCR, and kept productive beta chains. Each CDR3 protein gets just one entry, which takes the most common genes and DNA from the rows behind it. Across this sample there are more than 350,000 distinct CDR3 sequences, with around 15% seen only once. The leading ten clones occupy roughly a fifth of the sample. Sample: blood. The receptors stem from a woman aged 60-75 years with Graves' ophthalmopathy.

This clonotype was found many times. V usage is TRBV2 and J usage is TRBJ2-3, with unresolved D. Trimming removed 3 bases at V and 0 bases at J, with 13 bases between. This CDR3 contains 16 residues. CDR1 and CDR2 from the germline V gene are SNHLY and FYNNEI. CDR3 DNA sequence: TGTGCCAGCAGTGATCCGTTTCAGGACAGCACAGATACGCAGTATTTT. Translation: CASSDPFQDSTDTQYF.

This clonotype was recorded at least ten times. The CDR3, as DNA: TGTGCCAGCAGCCCCAGGGGATTCGGGACCTACAATGAGCAGTTCTTC. Its translation is CASSPRGFGTYNEQFF. V and J are TRBV12-3 or TRBV12-4 and TRBJ2-1; D possibly corresponds to TRBD1 (6 bases). Trimming removed 6 bases from V and 2 bases from J, with 17 bases in between. CDR3 length: 16 amino acids.

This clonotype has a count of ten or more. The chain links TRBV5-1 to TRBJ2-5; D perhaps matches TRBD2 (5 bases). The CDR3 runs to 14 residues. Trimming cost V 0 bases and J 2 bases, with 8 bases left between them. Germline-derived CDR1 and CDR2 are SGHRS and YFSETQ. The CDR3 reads CASSLEAGQETQYF. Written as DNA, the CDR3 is TGCGCCAGCAGCTTGGAGGCGGGTCAAGAGACCCAGTACTTC.

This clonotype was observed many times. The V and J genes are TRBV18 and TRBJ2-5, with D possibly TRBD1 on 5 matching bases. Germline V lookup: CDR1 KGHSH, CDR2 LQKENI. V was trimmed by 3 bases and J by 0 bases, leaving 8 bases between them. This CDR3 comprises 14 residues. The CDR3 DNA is TGTGCCAGCTCACCCCGACAGAACCAAGAGACCCAGTACTTC. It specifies CASSPRQNQETQYF.

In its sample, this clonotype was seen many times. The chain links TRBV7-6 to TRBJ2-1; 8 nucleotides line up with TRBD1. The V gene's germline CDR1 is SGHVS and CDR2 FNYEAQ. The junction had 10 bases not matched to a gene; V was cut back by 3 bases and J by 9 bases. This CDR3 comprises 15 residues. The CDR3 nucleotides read TGTGCCAGCAGCTTGGATGGACAGGGATTCAGTGAGCAGTTCTTC. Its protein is CASSLDGQGFSEQFF.

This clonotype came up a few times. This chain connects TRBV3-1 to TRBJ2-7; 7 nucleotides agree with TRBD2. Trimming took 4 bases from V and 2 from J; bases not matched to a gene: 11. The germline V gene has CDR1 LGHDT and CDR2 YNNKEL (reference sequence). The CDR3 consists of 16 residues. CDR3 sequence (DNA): TGTGCCAGCAGCCCCCCCCCCCTGCGGGAGCCCTACGAGCAGTACTTC. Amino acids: CASSPPPLREPYEQYF.

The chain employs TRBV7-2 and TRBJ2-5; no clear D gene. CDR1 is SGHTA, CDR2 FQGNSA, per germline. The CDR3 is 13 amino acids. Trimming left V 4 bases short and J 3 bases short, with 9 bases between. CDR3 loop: CASSSRREETQYF. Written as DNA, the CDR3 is TGTGCCAGCAGCTCGCGACGAGAAGAGACCCAGTACTTC.

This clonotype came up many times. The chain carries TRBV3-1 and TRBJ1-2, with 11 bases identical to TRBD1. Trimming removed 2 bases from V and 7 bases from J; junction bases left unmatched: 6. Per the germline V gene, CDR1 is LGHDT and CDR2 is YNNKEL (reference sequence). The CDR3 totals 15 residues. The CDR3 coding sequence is TGTGCCAGCAGCCAAAATCTCGGGACAGGGGGTGGCTACACCTTC. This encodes CASSQNLGTGGGYTF.

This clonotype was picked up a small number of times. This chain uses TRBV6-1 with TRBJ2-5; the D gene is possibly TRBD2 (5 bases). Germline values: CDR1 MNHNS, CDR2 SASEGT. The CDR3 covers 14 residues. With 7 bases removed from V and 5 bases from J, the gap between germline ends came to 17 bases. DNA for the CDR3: TGTGCCAGCAAGAGATCCCATGGGGAGGAGACCCAGTACTTC. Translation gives CASKRSHGEETQYF.

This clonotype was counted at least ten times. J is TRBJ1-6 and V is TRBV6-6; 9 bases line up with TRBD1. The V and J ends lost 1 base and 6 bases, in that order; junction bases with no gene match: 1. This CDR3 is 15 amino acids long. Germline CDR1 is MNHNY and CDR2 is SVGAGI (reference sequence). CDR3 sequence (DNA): TGTGCCAGCAGTTACTACAGGGGGCTTAATTCACCCCTCCACTTT. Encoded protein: CASSYYRGLNSPLHF.

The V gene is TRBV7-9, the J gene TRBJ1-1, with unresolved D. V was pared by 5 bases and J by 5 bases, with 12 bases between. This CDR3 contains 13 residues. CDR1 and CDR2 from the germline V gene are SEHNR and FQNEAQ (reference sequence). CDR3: CASSLPLVTEAFF. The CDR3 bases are TGTGCCAGCAGCCTGCCCCTAGTTACTGAAGCTTTCTTT.

Here the CDR3 DNA reads TGTGCCAGCAGCAAAACAGGGCTCTCTGGAAACACCATATATTTT. Translating it yields CASSKTGLSGNTIYF. The chain joins TRBV2 to TRBJ1-3; D may be TRBD1 (6 bases). Trimming cost V 6 bases and J 0 bases, with 12 bases left between them. CDR1 is SNHLY and CDR2 is FYNNEI in the germline V gene. The CDR3 has 15 amino acids.

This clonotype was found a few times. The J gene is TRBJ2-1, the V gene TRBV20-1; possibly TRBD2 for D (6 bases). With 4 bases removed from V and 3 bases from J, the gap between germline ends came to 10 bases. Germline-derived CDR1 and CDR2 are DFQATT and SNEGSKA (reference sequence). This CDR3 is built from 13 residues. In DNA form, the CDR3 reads TGCAGTGCTAAGGACGGGGGCTACAATGAGCAGTTCTTC. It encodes CSAKDGGYNEQFF.

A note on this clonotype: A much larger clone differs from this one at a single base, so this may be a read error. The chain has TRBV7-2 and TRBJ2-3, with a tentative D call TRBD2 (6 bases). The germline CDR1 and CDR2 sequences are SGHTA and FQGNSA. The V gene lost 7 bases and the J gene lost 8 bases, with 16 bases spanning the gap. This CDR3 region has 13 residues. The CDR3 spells CASIRRGPSTQYF. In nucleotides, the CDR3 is TGTGCCAGCATCAGGCGGGGCCCCTCTACGCAGTATTTT. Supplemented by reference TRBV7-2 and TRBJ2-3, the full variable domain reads GAGVSQSPSNKVTEKGKDVELRCDPISGHTALYWYRQSLGQGLEFLIYFQGNSAPDKSGLPSDRFSAERTGGSVSTLTIQRTQQEDSAVYLCASIRRGPSTQYFGPGTRLTVL.

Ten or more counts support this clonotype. The CDR3 nucleotides read TGTGCCACCAGCAGAGAAAACAGGGTGGATGGCTACACCTTC. Translation: CATSRENRVDGYTF. This chain connects TRBV15 to TRBJ1-2, with D possibly TRBD1 on 6 matching bases. Between the trimmed V and J ends, which lost 0 bases and 6 bases, there was a span of 11 bases. Germline assignment: CDR1 LNHNV and CDR2 YYDKDF (reference sequence). The CDR3 is made up of 14 amino acids.

This CDR3 reads CASSRTGGNNQPQHF. DNA of the CDR3: TGTGCCAGCAGTAGGACAGGGGGGAACAATCAGCCCCAGCATTTT. The gene calls are TRBV12-3 or TRBV12-4 and TRBJ1-5, with 10 bases matching TRBD1. V was clipped by 5 bases and J by 3 bases; unmatched bases: 4. The CDR3 loop spans 15 amino acids.

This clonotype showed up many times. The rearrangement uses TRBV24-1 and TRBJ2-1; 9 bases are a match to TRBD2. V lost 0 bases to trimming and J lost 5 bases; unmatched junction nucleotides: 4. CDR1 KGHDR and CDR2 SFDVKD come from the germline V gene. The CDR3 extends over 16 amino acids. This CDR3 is CATSDLRVAGDNEQFF. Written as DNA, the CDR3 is TGTGCCACCAGTGATTTGAGGGTAGCGGGAGACAATGAGCAGTTCTTC.

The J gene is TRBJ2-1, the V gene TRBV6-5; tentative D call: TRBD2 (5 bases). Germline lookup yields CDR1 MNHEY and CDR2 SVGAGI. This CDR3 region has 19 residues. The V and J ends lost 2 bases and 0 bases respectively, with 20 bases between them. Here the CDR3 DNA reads TGTGCCAGCAGTTACCAGAGCGGAGGCAAAAGAAGCTCCTACAATGAGCAGTTCTTC. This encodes CASSYQSGGKRSSYNEQFF.

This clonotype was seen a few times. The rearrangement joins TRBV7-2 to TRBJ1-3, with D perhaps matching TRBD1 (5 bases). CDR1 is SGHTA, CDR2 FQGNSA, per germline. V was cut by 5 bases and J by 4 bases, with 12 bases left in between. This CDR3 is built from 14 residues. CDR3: CASSLRQGGNTIYF. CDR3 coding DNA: TGTGCCAGCAGCCTCCGTCAGGGCGGAAACACCATATATTTT.

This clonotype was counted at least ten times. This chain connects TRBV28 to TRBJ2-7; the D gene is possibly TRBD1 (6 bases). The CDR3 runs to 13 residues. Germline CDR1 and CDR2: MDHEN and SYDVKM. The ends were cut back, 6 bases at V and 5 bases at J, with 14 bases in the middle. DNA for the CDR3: TGTGCCAGCAGGAGAACAGGGATCAACGAGCAGTACTTC. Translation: CASRRTGINEQYF.

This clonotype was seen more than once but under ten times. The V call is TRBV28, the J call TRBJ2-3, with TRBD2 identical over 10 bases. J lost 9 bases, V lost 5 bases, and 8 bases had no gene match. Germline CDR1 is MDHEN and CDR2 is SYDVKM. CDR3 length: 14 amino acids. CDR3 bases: TGTGCCAGCAGTCCCCTAGCGGGAGTTGACACGCAGTATTTT. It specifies CASSPLAGVDTQYF.

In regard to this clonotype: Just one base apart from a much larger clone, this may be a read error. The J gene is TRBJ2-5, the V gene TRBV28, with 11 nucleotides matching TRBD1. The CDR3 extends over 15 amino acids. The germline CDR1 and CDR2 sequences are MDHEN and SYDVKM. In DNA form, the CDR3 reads TGTGACAGCAGCCAACGGACAGGGGGCTTAGAGACCCAGTACTTC. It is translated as CDSSQRTGGLETQYF. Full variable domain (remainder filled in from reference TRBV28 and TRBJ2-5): DVKVTQSSRYLVKRTGEKVFLECVQDMDHENMFWYRQDPGLGLRLIYFSYDVKMKEKGDIPEGYSVSREKKERFSLILESASTNQTSMYLCDSSQRTGGLETQYFGPGTRLLVL.

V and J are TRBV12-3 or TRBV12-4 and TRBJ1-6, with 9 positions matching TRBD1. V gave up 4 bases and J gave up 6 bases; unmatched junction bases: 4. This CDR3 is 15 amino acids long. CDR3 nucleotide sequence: TGTGCCAGCAGTTGGACAGGGGATGGTAATTCACCCCTCCACTTT. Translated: CASSWTGDGNSPLHF.

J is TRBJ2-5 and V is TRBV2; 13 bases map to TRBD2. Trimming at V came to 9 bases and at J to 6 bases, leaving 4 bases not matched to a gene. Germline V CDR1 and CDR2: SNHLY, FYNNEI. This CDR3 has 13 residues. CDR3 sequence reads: CASRTSGGQTQYF. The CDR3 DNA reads TGTGCCAGTCGGACTAGCGGGGGCCAGACCCAGTACTTC.

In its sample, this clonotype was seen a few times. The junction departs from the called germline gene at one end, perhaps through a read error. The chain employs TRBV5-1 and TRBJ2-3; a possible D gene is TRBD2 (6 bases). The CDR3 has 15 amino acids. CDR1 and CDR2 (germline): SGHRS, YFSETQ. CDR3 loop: CASSFGEVGTDTQCF. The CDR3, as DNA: TGCGCCAGCAGCTTCGGGGAGGTCGGCACAGATACGCAGTGTTTT.

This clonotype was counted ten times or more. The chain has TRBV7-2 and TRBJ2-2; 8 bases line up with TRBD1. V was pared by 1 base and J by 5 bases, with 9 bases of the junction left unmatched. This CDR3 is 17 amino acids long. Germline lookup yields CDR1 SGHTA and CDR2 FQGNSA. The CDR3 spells CASSLGAGGVGTGELFF. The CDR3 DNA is TGTGCCAGCAGCTTAGGCGCAGGGGGCGTTGGGACCGGGGAGCTGTTTTTT.

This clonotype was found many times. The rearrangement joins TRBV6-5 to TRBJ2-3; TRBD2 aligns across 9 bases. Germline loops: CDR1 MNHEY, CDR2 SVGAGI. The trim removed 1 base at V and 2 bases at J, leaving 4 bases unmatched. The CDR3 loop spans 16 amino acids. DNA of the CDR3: TGTGCCAGCAGTTACTTGGCGGGAGGGACCACAGATACGCAGTATTTT. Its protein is CASSYLAGGTTDTQYF.

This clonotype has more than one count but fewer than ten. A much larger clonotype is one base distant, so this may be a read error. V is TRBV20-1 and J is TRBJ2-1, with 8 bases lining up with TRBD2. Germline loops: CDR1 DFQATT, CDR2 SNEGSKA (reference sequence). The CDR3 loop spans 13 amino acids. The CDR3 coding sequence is TGCGGTTCCAACCAGCGAGGGGGGACTAGTCAGTTCTTC. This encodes CGSNQRGGTSQFF.

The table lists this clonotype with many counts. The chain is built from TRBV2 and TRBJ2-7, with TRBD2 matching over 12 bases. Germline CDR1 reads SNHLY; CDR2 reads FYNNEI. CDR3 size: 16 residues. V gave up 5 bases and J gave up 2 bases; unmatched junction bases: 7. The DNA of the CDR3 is TGTGCCAGCAGTAAACTAGCGGGAGGCGGGGCCTACGAGCAGTACTTC. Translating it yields CASSKLAGGGAYEQYF.

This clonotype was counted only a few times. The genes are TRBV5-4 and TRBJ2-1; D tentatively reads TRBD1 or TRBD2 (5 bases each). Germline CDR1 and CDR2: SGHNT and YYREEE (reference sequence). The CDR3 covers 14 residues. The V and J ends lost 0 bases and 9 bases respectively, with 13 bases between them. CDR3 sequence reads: CASSLAGLKAEQFF. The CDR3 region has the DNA TGTGCCAGCAGCTTGGCGGGGCTGAAGGCTGAGCAGTTCTTC.